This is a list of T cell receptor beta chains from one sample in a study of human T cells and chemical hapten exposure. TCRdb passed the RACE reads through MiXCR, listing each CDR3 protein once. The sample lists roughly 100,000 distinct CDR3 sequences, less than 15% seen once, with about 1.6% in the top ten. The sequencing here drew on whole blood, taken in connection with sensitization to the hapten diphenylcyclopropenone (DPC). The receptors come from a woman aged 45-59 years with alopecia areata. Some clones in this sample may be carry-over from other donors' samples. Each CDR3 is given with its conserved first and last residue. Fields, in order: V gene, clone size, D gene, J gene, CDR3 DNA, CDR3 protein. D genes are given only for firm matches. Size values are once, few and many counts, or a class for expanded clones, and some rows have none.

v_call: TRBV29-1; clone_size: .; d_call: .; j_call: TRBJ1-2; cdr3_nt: TGCAGCGTTCTTCGAACGAACTATGGCTACACCTTC; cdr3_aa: CSVLRTNYGYTF
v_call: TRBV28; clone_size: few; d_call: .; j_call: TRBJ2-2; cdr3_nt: TGTGCCAGCAGCCGGGACCGAACGAACACCGGGGAGCTGTTTTTT; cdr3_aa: CASSRDRTNTGELFF
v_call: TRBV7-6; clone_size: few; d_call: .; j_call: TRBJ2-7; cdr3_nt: TGTGCCAGCAGCTTAGCGATCGGGGACTACGAGCAGTACTTC; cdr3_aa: CASSLAIGDYEQYF
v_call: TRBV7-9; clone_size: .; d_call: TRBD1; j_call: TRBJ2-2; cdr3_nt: TGTGCCACAGACCGGGACAGTTACACCGGGGAGCTGTTTTTT; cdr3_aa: CATDRDSYTGELFF
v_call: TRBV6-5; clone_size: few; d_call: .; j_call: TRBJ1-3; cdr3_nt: TGTGCCAGCAGTTACGACCAGAGCTCTGGAAACACCATATATTTT; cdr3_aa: CASSYDQSSGNTIYF
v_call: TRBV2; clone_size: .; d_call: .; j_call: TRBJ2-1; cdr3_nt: TGTGCCAGCAGTGAAGTAACCTTTGACAATGAGCAGTTCTTC; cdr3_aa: CASSEVTFDNEQFF
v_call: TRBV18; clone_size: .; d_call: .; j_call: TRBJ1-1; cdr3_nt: TGTGCCAGCTCACCGGACGGGTTGGACACTGAAGCTTTCTTT; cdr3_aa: CASSPDGLDTEAFF
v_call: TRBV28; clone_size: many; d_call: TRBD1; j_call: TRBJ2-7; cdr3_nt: TGTGCCAGCAGGGGACAGGGGAACTCCTACGAGCAGTACTTC; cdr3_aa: CASRGQGNSYEQYF
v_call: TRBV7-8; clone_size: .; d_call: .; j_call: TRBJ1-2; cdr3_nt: TGTGCCAGCAGCCCAGGGACAATCAATGGCTACACCTTC; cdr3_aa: CASSPGTINGYTF
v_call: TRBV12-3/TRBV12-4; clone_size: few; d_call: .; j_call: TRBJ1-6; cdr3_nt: TGTGCCAGCAGCTTCACTCGGACAGAGAATTCACCCCTCCACTTT; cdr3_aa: CASSFTRTENSPLHF
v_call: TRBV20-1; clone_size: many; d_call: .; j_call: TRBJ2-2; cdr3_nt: TGCAGTGCTAGAGGCGGCATAGCCTCCACCGGGGAGCTGTTTTTT; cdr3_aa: CSARGGIASTGELFF
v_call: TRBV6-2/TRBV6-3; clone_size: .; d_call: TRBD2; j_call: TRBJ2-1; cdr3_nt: TGTGCCAGCACCGCCCCGCGGAGCGGGAGGGCCGGTCCCTACAATGAGCAGTTCTTC; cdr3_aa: CASTAPRSGRAGPYNEQFF
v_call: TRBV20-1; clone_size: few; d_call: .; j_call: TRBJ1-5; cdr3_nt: TGCAGTGCTTGGGGCAGGGGACGGCAGCCCCAGCATTTT; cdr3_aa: CSAWGRGRQPQHF
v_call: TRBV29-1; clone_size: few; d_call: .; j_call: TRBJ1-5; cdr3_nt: TGCAGCGTTAGCGCAGGAACGAGCAATCAGCCCCAGCATTTT; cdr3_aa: CSVSAGTSNQPQHF
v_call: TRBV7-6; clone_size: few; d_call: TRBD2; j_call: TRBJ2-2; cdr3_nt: TGTGCCAGCAGCTCGAGCGGGGAGATTAACACCGGGGAGCTGTTTTTT; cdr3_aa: CASSSSGEINTGELFF
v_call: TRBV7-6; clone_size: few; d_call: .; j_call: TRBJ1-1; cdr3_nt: TGTGCCAGCAGCTCCAGGGTCGGAAATGAAGCTTTCTTT; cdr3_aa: CASSSRVGNEAFF
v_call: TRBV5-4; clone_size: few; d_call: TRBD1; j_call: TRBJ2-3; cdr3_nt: TGTGCCAGCAGCTTAGCCGGGACAGTTATTACCACAGATACGCAGTATTTT; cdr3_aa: CASSLAGTVITTDTQYF
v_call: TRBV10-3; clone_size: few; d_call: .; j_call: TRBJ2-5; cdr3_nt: TGTGCCATCAGTGAGTCGCCGGGGACCTCGGGGACCCAGTACTTC; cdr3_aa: CAISESPGTSGTQYF
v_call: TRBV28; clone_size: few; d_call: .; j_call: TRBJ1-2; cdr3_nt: TGTGCCAGCAGTTCTCCCTCACCGGGTGAGGGCTACACCTTC; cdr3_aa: CASSSPSPGEGYTF
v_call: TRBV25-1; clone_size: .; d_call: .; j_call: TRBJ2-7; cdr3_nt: TGTGCCAGCAGTGTAACATCCTACGAGCAGTACTTC; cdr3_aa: CASSVTSYEQYF
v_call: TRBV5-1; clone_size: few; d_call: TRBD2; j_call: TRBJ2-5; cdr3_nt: TGCGCCAGCAGCTTGCAAGCGGGGGGTTTTAAAGAGACCCAGTACTTC; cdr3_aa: CASSLQAGGFKETQYF
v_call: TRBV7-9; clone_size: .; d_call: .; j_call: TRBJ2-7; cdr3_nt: TGTGCCAGCAGCCCACCGGCAGACGAGCAGTACTTC; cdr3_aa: CASSPPADEQYF
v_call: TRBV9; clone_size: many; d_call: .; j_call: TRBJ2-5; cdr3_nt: TGTGCCAGCAGCGCCGGGCAGAAGGAGACCCAGTACTTC; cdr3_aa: CASSAGQKETQYF
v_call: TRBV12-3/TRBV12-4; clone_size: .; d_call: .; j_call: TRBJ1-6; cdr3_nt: TGTGCCAGCAGTTTACATAATTCACCCCTCCACTTT; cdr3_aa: CASSLHNSPLHF
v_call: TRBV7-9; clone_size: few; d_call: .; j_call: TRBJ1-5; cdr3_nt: TGTGCCAGCAGCCTACAAAATCAGCCCCAGCATTTT; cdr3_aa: CASSLQNQPQHF
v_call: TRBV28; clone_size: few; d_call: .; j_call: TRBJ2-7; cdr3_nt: TGTGCCAGCAGTTTCGGCAACCCCCAATCCTACGAGCAGTACTTC; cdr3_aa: CASSFGNPQSYEQYF
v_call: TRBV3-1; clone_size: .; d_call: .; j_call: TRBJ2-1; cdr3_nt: TGTGCCAGCAGCCGGAGACTAGGCTACAATGAGCAGTTCTTC; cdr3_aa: CASSRRLGYNEQFF
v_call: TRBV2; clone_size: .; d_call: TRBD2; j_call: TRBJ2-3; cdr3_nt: TGTGCCAGCAGTCCCGGACTAGCGGGGTTCACAGATACGCAGTATTTT; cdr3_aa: CASSPGLAGFTDTQYF
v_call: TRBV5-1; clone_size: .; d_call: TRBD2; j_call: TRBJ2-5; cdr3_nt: TGCGCCAGCAGCCCGGGGACTACCGGAGGAGAGACCCAGTACTTC; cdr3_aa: CASSPGTTGGETQYF
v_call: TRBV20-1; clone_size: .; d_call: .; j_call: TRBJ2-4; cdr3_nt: TGCAGTGCAATAGGGACAATCAACATTCAGTACTTC; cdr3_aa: CSAIGTINIQYF
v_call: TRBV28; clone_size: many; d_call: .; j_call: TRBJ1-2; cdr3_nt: TGTGCCAGTCGCGCTGGCTATGGCTACACCTTC; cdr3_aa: CASRAGYGYTF
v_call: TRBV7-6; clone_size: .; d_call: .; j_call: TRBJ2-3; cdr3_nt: TGTGCCAGCAGCTCTACGGGGGGCCCAGATACGCAGTATTTT; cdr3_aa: CASSSTGGPDTQYF
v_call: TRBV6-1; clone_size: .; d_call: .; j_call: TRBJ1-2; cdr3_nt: TGTGCCAGCAGTGAAGCGTTGTATCGTGGCTATGGCTACACCTTC; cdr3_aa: CASSEALYRGYGYTF
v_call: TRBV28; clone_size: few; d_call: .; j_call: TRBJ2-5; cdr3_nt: TGTGCCAGCAGTTTGACCTCGTCGAAAGAGACCCAGTACTTC; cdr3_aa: CASSLTSSKETQYF
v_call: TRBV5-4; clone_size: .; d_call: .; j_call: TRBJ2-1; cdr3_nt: TGTGCCAGCAGCTTAGACGGGACTCCTTACAATGAGCCGTTCTTC; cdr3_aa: CASSLDGTPYNEPFF
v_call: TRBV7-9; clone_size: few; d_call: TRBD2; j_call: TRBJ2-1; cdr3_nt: TGTGCCAGCAGCTTCAATAGCGGGGACAATGAGCAGTTCTTC; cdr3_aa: CASSFNSGDNEQFF
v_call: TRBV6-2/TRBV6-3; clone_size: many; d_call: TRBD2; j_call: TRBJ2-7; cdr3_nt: TGTGCCAGCAGTACGCCCGAGCGGGGGGGCCGGTACGAGCAGTACTTC; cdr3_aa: CASSTPERGGRYEQYF
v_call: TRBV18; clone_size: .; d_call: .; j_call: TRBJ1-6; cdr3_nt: TGTGCCAGCTCACTTAATTCACCCCTCCACTTT; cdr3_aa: CASSLNSPLHF
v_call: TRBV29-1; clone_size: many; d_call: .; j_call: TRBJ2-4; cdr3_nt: TGCAGCGCCTACGTCAGGGCTTCGGCCAAAAACATTCAGTACTTC; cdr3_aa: CSAYVRASAKNIQYF
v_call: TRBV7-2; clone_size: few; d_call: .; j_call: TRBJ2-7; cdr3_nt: TGTGCCAGCAGCCCGTCAGGGAGCCCATACTCCTACGAGCAGTACTTC; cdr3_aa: CASSPSGSPYSYEQYF
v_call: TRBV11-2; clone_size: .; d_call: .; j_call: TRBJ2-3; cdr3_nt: TGTGCCAGCAGCTTATTGCTGTTAGATACGCAGTATTTT; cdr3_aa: CASSLLLLDTQYF
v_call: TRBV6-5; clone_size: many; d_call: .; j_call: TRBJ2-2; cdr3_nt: TGTGCCAGCAGGCTGAACACCGGGGAGCTGTTTTTT; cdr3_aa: CASRLNTGELFF
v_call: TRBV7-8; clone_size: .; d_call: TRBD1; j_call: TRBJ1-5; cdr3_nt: TGTGCCAGCAGCTTAGTAGGCGACAGGGCCATAGGTCCCCAGCATTTT; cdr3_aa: CASSLVGDRAIGPQHF
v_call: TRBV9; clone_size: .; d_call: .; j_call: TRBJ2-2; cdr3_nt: TGTGCCAGCAGCGTCCCTTCCACCGGGGAGCTGTTTTTT; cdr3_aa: CASSVPSTGELFF
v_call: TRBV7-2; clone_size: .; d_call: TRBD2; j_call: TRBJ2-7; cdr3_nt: TGTGCCAGCAGCCCTAGCGGGGCTTCCTACGAGCAGTACTTC; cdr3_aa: CASSPSGASYEQYF
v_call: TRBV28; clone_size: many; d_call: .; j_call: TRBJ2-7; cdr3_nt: TGTGCCAGCAGCCAGGGAGATAGGGCCTACGAGCAGTACTTC; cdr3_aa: CASSQGDRAYEQYF
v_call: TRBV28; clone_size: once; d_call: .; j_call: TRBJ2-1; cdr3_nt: TGTGCCAGCAGTACGGATGTCAGCTCCTACAATGAGCAGTTCTTC; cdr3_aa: CASSTDVSSYNEQFF
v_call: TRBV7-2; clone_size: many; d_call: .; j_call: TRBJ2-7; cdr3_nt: TGTGCCAGCAGCCCGGACCTCGGCTCCTACGAGCAGTACTTC; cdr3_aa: CASSPDLGSYEQYF
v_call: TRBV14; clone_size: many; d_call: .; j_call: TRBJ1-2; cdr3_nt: TGTGCCAGCAGCCAAGATATATGGGGTAGTCATGGCTACACCTTC; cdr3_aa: CASSQDIWGSHGYTF
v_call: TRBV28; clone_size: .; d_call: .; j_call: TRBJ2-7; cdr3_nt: TGTGCCAGCAGTTTGACGGTGTCGGAGCAGTACTTC; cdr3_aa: CASSLTVSEQYF
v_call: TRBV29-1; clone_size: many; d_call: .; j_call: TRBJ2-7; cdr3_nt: TGCAGCGTTGAAAGGTCGCAGGGGTTCTCCGAGCAGTACTTC; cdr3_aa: CSVERSQGFSEQYF
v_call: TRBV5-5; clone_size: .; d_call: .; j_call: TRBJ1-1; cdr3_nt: TGTGCCAGCAACCTGGGAGGGCGACTGGGGAACACTGAAGCTTTCTTT; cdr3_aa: CASNLGGRLGNTEAFF
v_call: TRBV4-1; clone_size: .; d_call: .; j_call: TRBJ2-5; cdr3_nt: TGCGCCAGCAGCCAAAGAGGGGAACAAGAGACCCAGTACTTC; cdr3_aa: CASSQRGEQETQYF
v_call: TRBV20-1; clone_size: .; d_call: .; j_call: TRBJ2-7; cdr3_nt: TGCAGTGCTAGAGATCCGTTTGCGGGCCGCTCCTACGAGCAGTACTTC; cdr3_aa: CSARDPFAGRSYEQYF
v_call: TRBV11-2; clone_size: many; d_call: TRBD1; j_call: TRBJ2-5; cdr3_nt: TGTGCCAGCAGCTCCCGGACAGGTTATTTTCAAGAGACCCAGTACTTC; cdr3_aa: CASSSRTGYFQETQYF
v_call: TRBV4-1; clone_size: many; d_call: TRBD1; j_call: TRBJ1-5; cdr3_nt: TGCGCCAGCAGCCACCCGGACAGGGGGTATCAGCCCCAGCATTTT; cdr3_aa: CASSHPDRGYQPQHF
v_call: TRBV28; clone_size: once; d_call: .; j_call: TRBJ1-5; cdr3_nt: TGTGCCAGCAGTTTGGACAGTCTACAGCCCCAGCATTTT; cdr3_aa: CASSLDSLQPQHF
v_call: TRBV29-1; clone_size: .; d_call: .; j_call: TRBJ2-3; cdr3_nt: TGCAGCGTCGGTCAGGGGCAGAGAGATACGCAGTATTTT; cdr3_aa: CSVGQGQRDTQYF
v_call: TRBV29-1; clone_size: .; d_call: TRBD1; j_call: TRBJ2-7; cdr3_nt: TGCAGCGTTGCGGACAGGGTCTCCTACGAGCAGTACTTC; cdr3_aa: CSVADRVSYEQYF
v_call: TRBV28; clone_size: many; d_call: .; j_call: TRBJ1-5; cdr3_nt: TGTGCCAGCAGTTTATCGGGCATCGGACAGCCCCAGCATTTT; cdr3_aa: CASSLSGIGQPQHF